This TCR beta chain was recovered during a study of neurological immune-mediated disorders. This clonotype has ten or more counts. The authors obtained over 170 million TCR-beta sequences from 15-18 subjects per sequencing run. One entry per CDR3 protein, called by TCRdb with MiXCR from the 5' RACE reads. The table has 66,000 or so distinct CDR3 sequences, 4% to 6% seen once; the top ten hold about 2.8%. Sequences were obtained from PBMCs. This clonotype was sampled from a woman in her twenties or thirties with multiple sclerosis.

CDR3: CASSEADTQYF. The CDR3 DNA reads TGTGCCAGCAGTGAGGCGGATACGCAGTATTTT. The V gene is TRBV2, the J gene TRBJ2-3, with D unresolved. The CDR3 has 11 amino acids. V shed 3 bases and J shed 6 bases, with 4 bases lying between them. Germline V gene data show CDR1 as SNHLY and CDR2 as FYNNEI.